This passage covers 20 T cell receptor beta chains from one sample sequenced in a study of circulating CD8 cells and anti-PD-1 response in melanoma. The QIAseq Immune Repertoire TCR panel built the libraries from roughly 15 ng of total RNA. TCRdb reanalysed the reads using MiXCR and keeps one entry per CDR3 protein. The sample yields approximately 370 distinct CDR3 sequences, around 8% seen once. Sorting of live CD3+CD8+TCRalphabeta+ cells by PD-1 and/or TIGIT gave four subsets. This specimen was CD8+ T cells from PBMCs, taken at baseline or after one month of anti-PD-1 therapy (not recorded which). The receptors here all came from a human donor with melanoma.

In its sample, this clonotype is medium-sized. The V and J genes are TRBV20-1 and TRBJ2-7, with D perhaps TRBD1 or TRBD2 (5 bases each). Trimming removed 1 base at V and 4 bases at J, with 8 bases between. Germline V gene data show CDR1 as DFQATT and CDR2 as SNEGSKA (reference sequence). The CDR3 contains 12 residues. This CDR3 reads CSARGDEYEQYF. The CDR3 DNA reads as TGCAGTGCTAGAGGGGACGAGTACGAGCAGTACTTC.

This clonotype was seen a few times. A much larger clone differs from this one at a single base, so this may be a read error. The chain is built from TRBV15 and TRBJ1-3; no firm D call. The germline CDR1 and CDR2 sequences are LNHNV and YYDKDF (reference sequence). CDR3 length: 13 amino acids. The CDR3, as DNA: TGTGCCACCAGCGAGGCTTCTGGAAACGCCATATATTTT. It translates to CATSEASGNAIYF.

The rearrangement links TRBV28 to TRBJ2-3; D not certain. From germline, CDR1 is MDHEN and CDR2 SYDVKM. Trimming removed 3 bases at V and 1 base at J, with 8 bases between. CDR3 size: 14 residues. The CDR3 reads CASSFLQGTDTQYF. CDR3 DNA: TGTGCCAGCAGTTTCCTTCAGGGCACAGATACGCAGTATTTT.

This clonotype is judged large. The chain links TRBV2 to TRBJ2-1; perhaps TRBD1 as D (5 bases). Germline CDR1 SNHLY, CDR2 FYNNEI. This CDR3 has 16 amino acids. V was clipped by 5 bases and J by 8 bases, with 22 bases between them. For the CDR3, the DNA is TGTGCCAGCAGTCAAACATGGACACGGCCCCACGATGAGCAGTTCTTC. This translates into CASSQTWTRPHDEQFF.

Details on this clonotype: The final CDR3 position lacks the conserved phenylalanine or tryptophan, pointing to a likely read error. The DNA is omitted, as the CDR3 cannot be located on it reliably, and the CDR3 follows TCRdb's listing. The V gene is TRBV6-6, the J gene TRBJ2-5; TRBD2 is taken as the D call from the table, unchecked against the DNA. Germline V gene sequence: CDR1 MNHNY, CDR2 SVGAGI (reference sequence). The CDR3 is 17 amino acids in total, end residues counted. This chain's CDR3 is CASSYGLAGASEETLYL.

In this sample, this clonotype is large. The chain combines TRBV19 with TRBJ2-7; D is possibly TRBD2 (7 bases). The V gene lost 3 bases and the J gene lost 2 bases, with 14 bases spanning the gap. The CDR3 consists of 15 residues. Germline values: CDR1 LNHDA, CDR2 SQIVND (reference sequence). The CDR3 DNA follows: TGTGCCAGTAGTATGGCCGGCGGGGGCACCTACGAGCAGTACTTC. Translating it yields CASSMAGGGTYEQYF.

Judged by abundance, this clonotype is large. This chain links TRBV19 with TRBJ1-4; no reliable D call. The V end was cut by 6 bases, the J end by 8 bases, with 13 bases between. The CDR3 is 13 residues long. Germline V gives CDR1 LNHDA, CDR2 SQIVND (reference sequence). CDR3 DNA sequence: TGTGCCAGTAGACGGGGAATGCGAGAAAAACTGTTTTTT. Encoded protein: CASRRGMREKLFF.

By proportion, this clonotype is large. CDR3 bases: TGTGCCAGCAGCTTAATTTGGTCAGGGGAAGATACCGGGGAGCTGTTTTTT. Translated, it gives CASSLIWSGEDTGELFF. The V gene is TRBV7-9, the J gene TRBJ2-2; D perhaps matches TRBD1 (6 bases). Germline V gene data show CDR1 as SEHNR and CDR2 as FQNEAQ (reference sequence). This CDR3 is built from 17 residues. With 2 bases removed from V and 5 bases from J, the gap between germline ends came to 18 bases. Full variable domain (outside the CDR3, taken from reference TRBV7-9 and TRBJ2-2): DTGVSQNPRHKITKRGQNVTFRCDPISEHNRLYWYRQTLGQGPEFLTYFQNEAQLEKSRLLSDRFSAERPKGSFSTLEIQRTEQGDSAMYLCASSLIWSGEDTGELFFGEGSRLTVL.

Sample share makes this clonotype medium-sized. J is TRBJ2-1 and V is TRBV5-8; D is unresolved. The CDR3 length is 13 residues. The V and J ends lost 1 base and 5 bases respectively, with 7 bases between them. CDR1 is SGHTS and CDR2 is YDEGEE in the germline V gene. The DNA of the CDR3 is TGTGCCAGCAGCTTGTGGCGGAACAATGAGCAGTTCTTC. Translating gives CASSLWRNNEQFF. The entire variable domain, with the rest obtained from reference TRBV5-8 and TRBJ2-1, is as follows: EAGVTQSPTHLIKTRGQQATLRCSPISGHTSVYWYQQALGLGLQFLLWYDEGEERNRGNFPPRFSGRQFPNYSSELNVNALELEDSALYLCASSLWRNNEQFFGPGTRLTVL.

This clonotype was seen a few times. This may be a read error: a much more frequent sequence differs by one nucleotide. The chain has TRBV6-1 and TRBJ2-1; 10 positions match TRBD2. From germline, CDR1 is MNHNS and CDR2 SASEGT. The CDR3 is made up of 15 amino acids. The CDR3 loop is CASSELAGGYNEQVF. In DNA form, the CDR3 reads TGTGCCAGCAGTGAATTAGCGGGGGGCTACAATGAGCAGGTCTTC.

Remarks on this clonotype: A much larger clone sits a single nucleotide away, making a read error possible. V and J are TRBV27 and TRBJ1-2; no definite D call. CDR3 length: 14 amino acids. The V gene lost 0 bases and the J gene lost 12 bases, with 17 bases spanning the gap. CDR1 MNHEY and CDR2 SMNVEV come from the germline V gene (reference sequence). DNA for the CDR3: TGTGCCAGCAGTTTATCGACGGGTGTAGAGGGCCACACCTTC. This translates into CASSLSTGVEGHTF.

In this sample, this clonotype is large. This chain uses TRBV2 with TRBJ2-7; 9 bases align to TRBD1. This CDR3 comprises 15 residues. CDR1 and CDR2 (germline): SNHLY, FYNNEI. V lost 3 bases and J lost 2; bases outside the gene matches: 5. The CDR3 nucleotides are TGTGCCAGCAGTGACGGGACAGGGAGTACCTACGAGCAGTACTTC. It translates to CASSDGTGSTYEQYF.

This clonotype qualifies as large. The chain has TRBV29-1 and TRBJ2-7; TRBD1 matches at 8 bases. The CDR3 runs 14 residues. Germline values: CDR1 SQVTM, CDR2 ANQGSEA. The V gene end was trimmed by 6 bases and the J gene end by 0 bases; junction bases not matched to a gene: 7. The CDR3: CSVRTGGGSYEQYF. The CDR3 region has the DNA TGCAGCGTAAGAACAGGGGGAGGCTCCTACGAGCAGTACTTC.

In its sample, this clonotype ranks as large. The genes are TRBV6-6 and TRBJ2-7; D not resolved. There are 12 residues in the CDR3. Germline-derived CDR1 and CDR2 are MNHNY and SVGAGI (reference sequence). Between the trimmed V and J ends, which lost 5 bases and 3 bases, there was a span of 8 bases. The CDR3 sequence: CASSNVGYEQYF. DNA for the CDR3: TGTGCCAGCAGTAACGTAGGCTACGAGCAGTACTTC.

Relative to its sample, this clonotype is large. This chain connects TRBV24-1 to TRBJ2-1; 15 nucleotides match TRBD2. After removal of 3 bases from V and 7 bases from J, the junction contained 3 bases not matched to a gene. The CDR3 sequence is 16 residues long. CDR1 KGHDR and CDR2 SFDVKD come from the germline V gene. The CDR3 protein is CATSDGLAGGRNEQFF. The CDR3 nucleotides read TGTGCCACCAGTGATGGACTAGCGGGGGGGAGGAATGAGCAGTTCTTC.

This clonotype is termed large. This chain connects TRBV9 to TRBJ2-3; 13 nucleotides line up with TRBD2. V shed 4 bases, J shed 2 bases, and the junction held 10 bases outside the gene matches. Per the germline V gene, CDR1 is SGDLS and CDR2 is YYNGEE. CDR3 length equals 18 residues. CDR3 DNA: TGTGCCAGCAGCCCGCACGGACTAGCGGGGGCCATCACAGATACGCAGTATTTT. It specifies CASSPHGLAGAITDTQYF.

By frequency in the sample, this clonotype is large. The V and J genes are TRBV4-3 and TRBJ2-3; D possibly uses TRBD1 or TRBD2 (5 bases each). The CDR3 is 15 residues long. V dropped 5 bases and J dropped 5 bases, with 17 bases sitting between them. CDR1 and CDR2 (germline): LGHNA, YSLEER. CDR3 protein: CASSEKRGQGDTQYF. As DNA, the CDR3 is TGCGCCAGCAGCGAAAAGAGGGGTCAGGGAGATACGCAGTATTTT.

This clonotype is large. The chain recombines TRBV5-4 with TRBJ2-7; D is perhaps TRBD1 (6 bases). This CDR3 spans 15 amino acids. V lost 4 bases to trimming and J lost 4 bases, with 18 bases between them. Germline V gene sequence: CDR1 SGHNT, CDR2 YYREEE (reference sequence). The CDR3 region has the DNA TGTGCCAGCAGCCATTCCGACAGGATCCCGTACGAGCAGTACTTC. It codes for CASSHSDRIPYEQYF.

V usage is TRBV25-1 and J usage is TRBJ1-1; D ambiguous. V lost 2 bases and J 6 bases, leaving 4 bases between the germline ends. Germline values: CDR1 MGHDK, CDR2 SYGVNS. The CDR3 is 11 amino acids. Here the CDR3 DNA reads TGTGCCAGCAGTGAAACCGCTGAAGCTTTCTTT. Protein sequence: CASSETAEAFF.

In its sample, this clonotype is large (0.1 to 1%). CDR3 residues: CSARPPGGDTQYF. In DNA, the CDR3 is TGCAGTGCCAGACCCCCGGGCGGGGATACGCAGTATTTT. J is TRBJ2-3 and V is TRBV20-1; TRBD2 is a possible D gene (5 bases). V lost 6 bases, J lost 6 bases, and 16 bases lay in between. Germline V gives CDR1 DFQATT, CDR2 SNEGSKA (reference sequence). The CDR3 runs to 13 residues.